The source of this TCR beta chain is a study of post-analysis software for immune sequencing data. General observations from the study: Samples made in the same batch grouped tightly together by F measure. About 5 TRBV segments, including TRBV5-6, TRBV5-1 and TRBV20-1, were more frequent in patients than controls.

Germline CDR1 DFQATT, CDR2 SNEGSKA (reference sequence). The CDR3 is 15 amino acids. Unique molecular identifiers featured in each of the TCR beta cDNA libraries. TCRdb reprocessed the PCR reads with MiXCR, giving one entry per CDR3 protein. Here the sample spans hundreds of thousands of distinct CDR3 sequences, 30% being singletons. Note on this clonotype: Its matching antigen is unknown.

Sample: blood. This rearrangement joins TRBV20-1 to TRBJ2-1; D may be TRBD1 (6 bases). The J call is in doubt because the DNA end fits TRBJ2-7 better. The clonotype was recovered from a girl aged 5-17 years with multiple sclerosis. CDR3 nucleotide sequence: TGCAGTGCTTCGCAGGGGATGAGCTCCTACAATGAGCAGTACTTC. It yields the protein CSASQGMSSYNEQYF.